This T cell receptor beta chain was sequenced for a study of blood T cell repertoires in COVID-19. Study in general: Collection of acute and convalescent COVID-19 samples took place in the United States, Italy and Spain. Sources were T cells, B-cell-depleted T cells, or PBMCs; the material itself was cDNA or gDNA.

V lost 4 bases to trimming and J lost 10 bases; unmatched junction nucleotides: 14. The germline V gene has CDR1 ENHRY and CDR2 SYGVKD. The CDR3 sequence is 17 residues long. Original analysis: Amplification of reference gene primers was used by the study to estimate nucleated cell counts. Data came from immunoSEQ multiplex PCR; TCRdb stores just in-frame clones and leaves some out. V, J and clone size reflect that table, while D and trimming were determined from the DNA. The data contain roughly 270,000 clones, 85% of them seen just once; the ten biggest clones take up 5% to 6.5%. This chain links TRBV10-3 with TRBJ2-1, with 12 nucleotides matching TRBD2. This clonotype originated in a man aged 50-60 years with active or convalescent COVID-19. The material sequenced was peripheral blood. The CDR3 region is CAISGSRLAGVPGEQFF. The CDR3 DNA reads TGTGCCATCAGTGGCTCGAGACTAGCGGGAGTCCCGGGGGAGCAGTTCTTC.